This T cell receptor (beta chain) was profiled in a study of blood T cell repertoires in COVID-19. Study information: The United States, Italy and Spain provided the acute and convalescent COVID-19 samples. T cells, B-cell-depleted T cells, or PBMCs provided the cDNA or gDNA that served as material.

From germline, CDR1 is WSHSY and CDR2 SAAADI. V was pared by 3 bases and J by 0 bases, with 12 bases between. The CDR3 is 16 amino acids. This clone was detected only a few times. In the study's own analysis: Estimated nucleated cell counts came from reference gene primer amplification. TCRdb's copy holds only in-frame clones and misses some; the assay was immunoSEQ multiplex PCR. Clone size and the V and J calls come from that table; the DNA yielded D and trimming. This sample yields about 59,000 clones, of which about four fifths are seen a single time; 3.5% to 4% belongs to the top ten. This chain joins TRBV10-2 and TRBJ2-1; D is ambiguous. The sequencing input was peripheral blood. The source is a woman of 80 years or more with acute or convalescent COVID-19. The CDR3 region is CASSESPRSSYNEQFF. Written as DNA, the CDR3 is TGCGCCAGCAGTGAAAGCCCAAGAAGCTCCTACAATGAGCAGTTCTTC.